This TCR beta chain was sequenced for a study of regulatory T cells in long-lasting Graves disease (dated by TCRdb to the early 2020s). Broadly, across the study: Newly diagnosed Graves' disease patients had taken antithyroid drugs for less than 3 months. The study was conducted in China and was registered as a clinical trial. A total of around 35 samples underwent TCR sequencing: about 13 from persistent and around 20 from newly diagnosed Graves' disease patients. Peripheral blood TCR sequencing and RNA sequencing compared persistent Graves' disease patients with newly diagnosed Graves' disease patients. Study-wide findings and limitations: The study examined only peripheral blood because the primary lesion, thyroid tissue, could not be accessed. Preferential use of TRBV28, TRBJ1-2 and TRBJ2-5 was observed in persistent disease, whereas TRBV20-1 and TRBJ2-1 were favored in newly diagnosed disease. The authors noted that the small sample size was a limitation that may lower accuracy. A larger number of public clonotypes was shared among persistent patients (approximately 3,000) than among newly diagnosed patients (approximately 1,000). Persistent Graves' disease patients showed lower TCR Shannon entropy and fewer highly expanded clones than newly diagnosed patients, suggesting clonal expansion. Sequencing and analysis were restricted to the TCR beta chain.

The label giving this sample's time point can be read as: newly diagnosed GD, antithyroid drugs for less than 3 months. RNA was extracted from PBMCs in TRIzol for both TCR sequencing and RNA sequencing. The diagnosis of Graves' disease followed American Thyroid Association guidelines. Patients for the study were recruited at an endocrinology department in Xi'an, China. Each patient gave about 9.1 milliliters of peripheral blood, collected in an EDTA anticoagulant tube. Ficoll Paque Plus density gradient separation was used to isolate PBMCs, and no further T cell sorting was performed. An Agilent 2100 Bioanalyzer and agarose gel were used to check RNA quality, and a NanoDrop 2000 was used to measure RNA concentration. Taken from cysteine to phenylalanine, the CDR3 has 15 residues. The DNA shown is the 45-base CDR3, in frame from base 1. V and J are trimmed by 5 bases and 3 bases, and the gene matches miss 4 bases of the junction.

This clonotype was found many times. Its specific antigen is unknown. No base quality values were provided; no much bigger clone lies one nucleotide off. Library creation used multiplex PCR. Reads for this sample came from an Illumina HiSeq 4000. TCR beta libraries were built with iRepertoire HTBI primers and Arm-PCR amplification of CDR3 regions. Gel purification was performed on PCR products prior to sequencing. Concerning the study's data processing: Gene usage analysis of CDR3 amino acid clonotypes relied on the approximately 60 TRBV and 13 to 15 TRBJ segments identified across samples. COPE and FqMerger were used to merge the filtered high-quality paired reads into contigs. BLAST was used to align contigs to IMGT TRBV, TRBD and TRBJ reference genes, with CDR3 defined following IMGT. Clonotypes above 0.1% frequency were classified as highly expanded clones. Shannon entropy was used to measure repertoire diversity, and the Gini coefficient was used to measure V-J evenness. A clonotype was considered public if more than one individual shared it. The public sequencing data were trimmed at Q25 with fastp and processed into clonotypes with MiXCR by TCRdb, which kept only in-frame beta chains. Rows are combined by CDR3 protein, so each entry shows the most common genes and DNA. These V and J calls originate from TCRdb's pipeline instead of the authors' own analysis. The sample table shows more than 400,000 distinct CDR3 sequences, and roughly 15% are seen once. In total, the top ten clones hold approximately 11% of the sample.

The sample was also reused in another study, on T cells in Graves' hyperthyroidism and ophthalmopathy. As that second paper reports: Stable Graves' hyperthyroidism was defined as no progression to ophthalmopathy during 18 months of follow-up. The hyperthyroidism patients were between 18 and 65 years old and newly diagnosed, with a disease duration of less than 2 months. Any patient with an uncontrolled infection, another autoimmune disease, pregnancy or lactation was excluded. Diagnoses were based on clinical symptoms, serum thyroxine and TRAb, thyroid ultrasound and orbital computed tomography. For the first round of RT-PCR on the TCR CDR3, the HTBI primer set was used together with the Qiagen OneStep RT-PCR kit. Most expanded thyroid clonotypes (frequency above 0.001) were also found in blood, which suggests that blood repertoires may mirror thyroid immune responses. Ophthalmopathy was separated from stable hyperthyroidism by a 13 V-J signature model, with around 88% sensitivity and around 81% specificity obtained in cross-validation and 80%/75% obtained in testing. In validation, the model predicted progression to ophthalmopathy with about 71% sensitivity and around 72% specificity, a median of around six months before onset. To identify TCR V-J signatures that set the groups apart, the researchers used a discovery cohort of 100 patients, made up of roughly 40 with Graves' ophthalmopathy and approximately 57 with stable Graves' hyperthyroidism. Whether ophthalmopathy could be predicted prospectively was tested in an independent validation cohort made up of roughly 20 hyperthyroidism patients plus 17 patients who later progressed to ophthalmopathy. For training and testing, the 100 or so patients in the discovery cohort were randomly divided in a 7:3 ratio. Thyroid tissue and blood T-cell repertoires from more than 5 Graves' hyperthyroidism patients were also compared in the study. After blood sampling, hyperthyroidism patients were treated with methimazole at a starting dose of 30 mg daily, and ophthalmopathy patients were treated with high-dose intravenous methylprednisolone. Libraries were constructed in a second round of multiplex PCR, after which size selection and purification were carried out. The libraries were sequenced on an Illumina HiSeq2000 using paired-end 100 bp reads. Raw data were processed with SOAPnuke, discarding reads with adapters, uncalled bases, mean Phred below 15, or no exact constant-primer or identifier match. COPE v1.2.5 was used to merge the high-quality paired reads, and each unique nucleotide sequence was defined as a clonotype. Clonotypes were aligned to IMGT TRBV, TRBD and TRBJ reference segments using MiTCR v1.1. The analysis included only V-J combinations with a frequency above 0.0001, which together covered roughly 99% of the repertoires. The TCS score was defined as the ratio of F50 (clonal expansion) to E x V (chaos), calculated using BLOSUM62-based TCRdist between CDR3 peptides within each V-J. Welch's t-statistics and random forest reduced 450 to 600 V-J features to roughly 13, which were used in a naive Bayes classifier (R e1071). Sample size was not statistically predetermined, and blinding of investigators to group allocation was not performed. TCR Vbeta CDR3 sequencing of approximately 140 peripheral blood samples (over 40 ophthalmopathy, roughly 72 hyperthyroidism and around 17 progressor patients) is reported in the paper.

Here the sequenced sample was peripheral blood mononuclear cells (PBMCs), taken at new diagnosis, from a patient treated with antithyroid drugs. The receptor's source is a woman aged 25 to 39 with Graves disease. Donor details come from another sample of the same person, matched by shared clones. This chain joins TRBV12-3 or TRBV12-4 to TRBJ2-1; TRBD2 matches 10 bases in the middle. The bases read TGTGCCAGCAGTGTTAGCGGGAGGCTCTACAATGAGCAGTTCTTC. Translated, this is CASSVSGRLYNEQFF.